This TCR beta chain was sequenced for a study of glioma-infiltrating T cells after dendritic cell vaccination. With respect to this clone: A junction end diverges from the germline sequence, so it may reflect a read error.

This CDR3 spans 13 amino acids. Germline CDR1 and CDR2: GTSNPN and SVGIG (reference sequence). Produced via immunoSEQ multiplex PCR; TCRdb's table is partial and in-frame only. This sample yields 90,000 or so clones, of which about 81% are seen a single time; approximately 2.1% belongs to the top ten. The time point here: after dendritic cell vaccination, including at tumor progression/relapse. Before vaccination, two weeks after the third vaccination, and at progression, PBMC were collected. The receptor was derived from a human donor with glioblastoma. This sequence joins TRBV30 and TRBJ2-2; a weak D match, TRBD2 (5 bases). The sample consisted of blood, taken after dendritic cell vaccination. CDR3 sequence (DNA): TGTGCCTACTCGACCCAAAGTACCGGGGAGCTGCTTTTT. Its protein is CAYSTQSTGELLF.